Presented here are 23 T cell receptor beta chains from one specimen sequenced in a study of blood T cell repertoires in COVID-19. Libraries were prepared by immunoSEQ multiplex PCR; TCRdb keeps only in-frame clonotypes and omits some of them. Here the sample spans some 510,000 clones, approximately 87% being singletons. Sequenced sample: PBMCs or T cells enriched from blood (not recorded which). The receptors stem from a woman in her thirties or forties who had recovered from COVID-19.

This rearrangement joins TRBV4-1 to TRBJ2-3, with D possibly matching TRBD2 (6 bases). V was cut by 4 bases and J by 6 bases, with 20 bases left in between. The CDR3 is 16 residues long. CDR1 MGHRA and CDR2 YSYEKL come from the germline V gene. Here the CDR3 reads CASSPGGAGFGDTQYF. The CDR3 DNA reads TGCGCCAGCAGCCCTGGCGGGGCTGGTTTTGGGGATACGCAGTATTTT.

CDR3 loop: CASRDTMDRPPFF. In nucleotides, the CDR3 is TGTGCCAGCAGAGACACGATGGACAGGCCCCCGTTCTTT. The gene calls are TRBV6-5 and TRBJ1-1; 7 bases align to TRBD1. Germline-derived CDR1 and CDR2 are MNHEY and SVGAGI. Losses at the gene ends were 6 bases for V and 14 bases for J; bases not matched to a gene: 15. The CDR3 is made up of 13 amino acids.

The gene calls are TRBV12-3 or TRBV12-4 and TRBJ2-2; tentative D call: TRBD1 (5 bases). The CDR3 extends over 13 amino acids. Trimming removed 2 bases from V and 6 bases from J, with 7 bases in between. DNA of the CDR3: TGTGCCAGCAGTTTACAGGGTTCCGGGGAGCTGTTTTTT. It codes for CASSLQGSGELFF.

The genes are TRBV6-2 or TRBV6-3 and TRBJ1-4, with 7 bases matching TRBD1. This CDR3 comprises 18 residues. The junction had 13 bases not matched to a gene; V was cut back by 0 bases and J by 6 bases. The germline V gene has CDR1 MNHEY and CDR2 SVGEGT. CDR3 DNA sequence: TGTGCCAGCAGTTACTCGCCTATCAAACAGGGGAAGGATGAAAAACTGTTTTTT. Protein product: CASSYSPIKQGKDEKLFF.

This chain uses TRBV9 with TRBJ2-5, with TRBD1 identical over 9 bases. The CDR3 runs to 16 residues. CDR1 SGDLS and CDR2 YYNGEE come from the germline V gene. Trimming took 4 bases from V and 5 from J; bases not matched to a gene: 12. The CDR3 bases are TGTGCCAGCAGCCTTCCTCCGGGACAGGGATCGGAGACCCAGTACTTC. Its translation: CASSLPPGQGSETQYF.

The CDR3 DNA sequence: TGTGCCAGCAGCTTACAGGGCAGGAGCTATGGCTACACCTTC. Translated, it gives CASSLQGRSYGYTF. V and J are TRBV7-2 and TRBJ1-2; a weak D match, TRBD1 (5 bases). CDR3 length: 14 amino acids. Trimming took off 2 bases at V and 4 bases at J, with 11 bases between the two ends. Germline-derived CDR1 and CDR2 are SGHTA and FQGNSA.

The chain is built from TRBV19 and TRBJ1-1; D may be TRBD1 (6 bases). Between the trimmed V and J ends, which lost 4 bases and 8 bases, there was a span of 14 bases. CDR3 length: 13 residues. Germline lookup yields CDR1 LNHDA and CDR2 SQIVND (reference sequence). The DNA of the CDR3 is TGTGCCAGTAGTAGCGGGGGCCCATGGGAAGCTTTCTTT. Translated, it gives CASSSGGPWEAFF.

The genes are TRBV2 and TRBJ2-1, with TRBD2 identical over 9 bases. V trimming: 6 bases; J trimming: 5 bases; junction bases outside the gene matches: 2. This CDR3 has 13 amino acids. The germline gives CDR1 SNHLY, CDR2 FYNNEI. The CDR3: CASRGGRDNEQFF. For the CDR3, the DNA is TGTGCCAGCAGGGGCGGGAGGGACAATGAGCAGTTCTTC.

This rearrangement joins TRBV7-9 to TRBJ1-3; D is possibly TRBD1 (6 bases). CDR3 length: 14 residues. Germline CDR1 is SEHNR and CDR2 is FQNEAQ (reference sequence). Trimming removed 5 bases at V and 1 base at J, with 9 bases between. CDR3 nucleotide sequence: TGTGCCAGCAGCCAACAGGGATCTGGAAACACCATATATTTT. Amino acid sequence: CASSQQGSGNTIYF.

V and J are TRBV5-1 and TRBJ1-3; D gene uncertain. CDR1 is SGHRS and CDR2 is YFSETQ in the germline V gene. V was pared by 0 bases and J by 0 bases, with 7 bases between. This CDR3 has 15 residues. The CDR3 reads CASSLAGSSGNTIYF. CDR3 coding DNA: TGCGCCAGCAGCTTGGCCGGTAGCTCTGGAAACACCATATATTTT.

The genes are TRBV18 and TRBJ1-3; D possibly corresponds to TRBD1 (5 bases). This CDR3 contains 15 residues. With 1 base removed from V and 4 bases from J, the gap between germline ends came to 11 bases. The germline V gene encodes CDR1 KGHSH and CDR2 LQKENI. CDR3 DNA sequence: TGTGCCAGCTCACCACAGGGGAAAGCCGGAAACACCATATATTTT. This gives the protein CASSPQGKAGNTIYF. The full variable domain, its missing parts supplied by reference TRBV18 and TRBJ1-3, is NAGVMQNPRHLVRRRGQEARLRCSPMKGHSHVYWYRQLPEEGLKFMVYLQKENIIDESGMPKERFSAEFPKEGPSILRIQQVVRGDSAAYFCASSPQGKAGNTIYFGEGSWLTVV.

This sequence joins TRBV4-3 and TRBJ1-1; 9 nucleotides line up with TRBD1. The CDR3 spans 16 residues. From germline, CDR1 is LGHNA and CDR2 YSLEER. The junction had 12 bases not matched to a gene; V was cut back by 4 bases and J by 6 bases. CDR3 bases: TGCGCCAGCAGCCTAACCGGGACAGGGACTCTCGCTGAAGCTTTCTTT. Residues: CASSLTGTGTLAEAFF.

The chain combines TRBV5-1 with TRBJ1-5, with D unresolved. V shed 0 bases and J shed 9 bases, with 13 bases lying between them. Germline CDR1 reads SGHRS; CDR2 reads YFSETQ. CDR3 size: 14 residues. The CDR3 sequence is CASSLDSGISPQHF. In DNA form, the CDR3 reads TGCGCCAGCAGCTTGGACAGCGGCATTTCGCCCCAGCATTTT.

The chain employs TRBV29-1 and TRBJ2-7, with 7 bases identical to TRBD1. The CDR3 runs 13 residues. The trim removed 5 bases at V and 2 bases at J, leaving 6 bases unmatched. CDR1 and CDR2 (germline): SQVTM, ANQGSEA. CDR3 sequence: CSVRDRDTYEQYF. CDR3 nucleotides: TGCAGCGTTCGCGACAGGGACACCTACGAGCAGTACTTC.

This clone has a single count. V usage is TRBV7-9 and J usage is TRBJ1-1; 8 bases align to TRBD1. Germline V gene data show CDR1 as SEHNR and CDR2 as FQNEAQ (reference sequence). The CDR3 runs 14 residues. J gave up 10 bases and V 0 bases, and 7 bases lay outside the gene matches. The CDR3 here is CASSLAQGAMGAFF. The CDR3 region has the DNA TGTGCCAGCAGCTTAGCGCAGGGGGCTATGGGAGCTTTCTTT.

The chain employs TRBV6-5 and TRBJ1-1, with D possibly being TRBD1 (5 bases). Trimming took off 1 base at V and 4 bases at J, with 13 bases between the two ends. CDR3 length equals 15 residues. Germline CDR1 and CDR2: MNHEY and SVGAGI. The CDR3 spells CASSYWDYGITEAFF. Written as DNA, the CDR3 is TGTGCCAGCAGTTACTGGGACTACGGGATCACTGAAGCTTTCTTT.

The gene calls are TRBV11-3 and TRBJ1-1; 8 bases are shared with TRBD1. Germline V lookup: CDR1 SGHNT, CDR2 YENEEA. This CDR3 is built from 14 residues. Germline trimming cut 5 bases from V and 1 base from J; bases unmatched to any gene: 3. This CDR3 is CASSRTGRNTEAFF. DNA for the CDR3: TGTGCCAGCAGCCGGACAGGGAGGAACACTGAAGCTTTCTTT.

The V gene is TRBV5-4, the J gene TRBJ2-5, with 11 bases lining up with TRBD2. The germline V gene encodes CDR1 SGHNT and CDR2 YYREEE (reference sequence). The CDR3 contains 16 residues. V was clipped by 0 bases and J by 2 bases; unmatched bases: 3. CDR3 sequence (DNA): TGTGCCAGCAGCTTGGCAGGGACTAGCGGACAAGAGACCCAGTACTTC. This codes for CASSLAGTSGQETQYF.

The DNA for the CDR3 is TGTGCCAGCAGGCGGGGGGGAGCTCCTTACGAGCAGTACTTC. Translated, it gives CASRRGGAPYEQYF. V is TRBV27 and J is TRBJ2-7; the match to TRBD2 covers 9 bases. The V segment lost 6 bases and the J segment 4 bases; nucleotides outside the gene matches: 7. Germline values: CDR1 MNHEY, CDR2 SMNVEV (reference sequence). There are 14 residues in the CDR3.

DNA for the CDR3: TGTGCCAGCAGTTTAATGGGCATAAGTGAAGCTTTCTTT. As protein: CASSLMGISEAFF. The rearrangement uses TRBV27 and TRBJ1-1; D ambiguous. Trimming stripped 2 bases from V and 7 bases from J, with 11 bases between. Germline lookup yields CDR1 MNHEY and CDR2 SMNVEV (reference sequence). CDR3 length: 13 amino acids.

V is TRBV5-1 and J is TRBJ2-1; no definite D call. The CDR3 consists of 12 residues. CDR1 is SGHRS and CDR2 is YFSETQ in the germline V gene. V was clipped by 4 bases and J by 9 bases, with 11 bases between them. CDR3 bases: TGCGCCAGCAGCCTGGTTATGTTTGAGCAGTTCTTC. This codes for CASSLVMFEQFF.

This clone was seen only a few times. The V gene is TRBV19, the J gene TRBJ1-6, with 8 bases fitting TRBD1. Losses at the gene ends were 0 bases for V and 9 bases for J; bases not matched to a gene: 7. This CDR3 has 16 amino acids. Germline V gene lookup returns CDR1 LNHDA and CDR2 SQIVND (reference sequence). The CDR3 reads CASSIDRRTGTSPLHF. The CDR3 DNA follows: TGTGCCAGTAGTATAGATAGGAGGACAGGGACTTCACCCCTCCACTTT. Drawing the rest from reference TRBV19 and TRBJ1-6, the complete variable domain is DGGITQSPKYLFRKEGQNVTLSCEQNLNHDAMYWYRQDPGQGLRLIYYSQIVNDFQKGDIAEGYSVSREKKESFPLTVTSAQKNPTAFYLCASSIDRRTGTSPLHFGNGTRLTVT.

This chain links TRBV9 with TRBJ1-3; a weak D match, TRBD1 (6 bases). V was cut by 3 bases and J by 4 bases, with 23 bases left in between. Germline CDR1 is SGDLS and CDR2 is YYNGEE. This CDR3 is built from 18 residues. The CDR3 loop is CASSDTRGFPGDGNTIYF. The CDR3 DNA follows: TGTGCCAGCAGCGACACGAGGGGCTTTCCAGGGGACGGAAACACCATATATTTT.